This T cell receptor beta chain is drawn from a study of cytomegalovirus exposure and HLA in healthy donors. Study findings and constraints: Versus the roughly 700-donor mean, an Asian-associated ancestry cluster reportedly showed fewer N-insertions in a later analysis. Reported findings show TCR beta sequences accurately forecast HLA-A and HLA-B alleles in most subjects.

The PCR used 60 Vbeta and 13 Jbeta primers. Clones were read by immunoSEQ multiplex PCR, and TCRdb kept only the in-frame ones, dropping some. The sample has around 150,000 clones; 70% to 80% are singletons. Of note for this clone: Its antigen remains unknown.

Trimming removed 2 bases from V and 0 bases from J; junction bases left unmatched: 14. Germline values: CDR1 KGHSH, CDR2 LQKENI. This CDR3 spans 20 amino acids. The sequencing input was PBMCs. The clonotype originates from a man aged 50 or older in good health and CMV-seropositive. The V gene is TRBV18, the J gene TRBJ2-1; 9 nucleotides line up with TRBD2. In DNA form, the CDR3 reads TGTGCCAGCTCACCAAGGTTAGGACTAGCGCCGATGAACTCCTACAATGAGCAGTTCTTC. This sequence encodes CASSPRLGLAPMNSYNEQFF.